This T cell receptor (beta chain) was observed in a study of blood T cells in healthy people across ages. On the study more broadly: Template switching picked up about one barcoded beta molecule for each two T cells.

For every donor, a draw yielded 8.5 to 10 milliliters of peripheral blood. V lost 4 bases and J lost 0, with 11 bases in between. Per the germline V gene, CDR1 is SGHKS and CDR2 is YYEKEE (reference sequence). The CDR3 consists of 15 residues. This clonotype was found a few times. The antigen is undetermined. A second PCR, run for about 6 to 11 cycles, used a sample-barcoded 5' primer plus a J-beta primer mix. TCRdb reanalysed the 5' RACE reads using MiXCR and keeps one entry per CDR3 protein. The data contain 800,000 to 950,000 distinct CDR3 sequences, almost 30% of them seen just once; the ten biggest clones take up roughly 10%. Broader study findings: In older individuals, TCR beta diversity per million T cells was lower, falling roughly linearly with age.

This sample also appeared in a second study, on T cells of mothers and their children.

V and J are TRBV5-5 and TRBJ1-5; D gene uncertain. The sample comprised blood. The sequence was obtained from a woman aged 35 to 49 in good health. CDR3 loop: CASSPERRSNQPQHF. The CDR3 DNA is TGTGCCAGCAGCCCGGAGCGGCGTAGCAATCAGCCCCAGCATTTT. Full variable domain (outside the CDR3, taken from reference TRBV5-5 and TRBJ1-5): DAGVTQSPTHLIKTRGQQVTLRCSPISGHKSVSWYQQVLGQGPQFIFQYYEKEERGRGNFPDRFSARQFPNYSSELNVNALLLGDSALYLCASSPERRSNQPQHFGDGTRLSIL.